This TCR beta chain is drawn from a study of T cell repertoires in cytomegalovirus infection. The overall study: Signatures in public TCR beta sequences pointed to both CMV infection and matching HLA type. Study-wide points: CMV-specific TCR beta clonotypes restricted by HLA-C were the ones dominating the ex vivo response. Carriers of CMV plus the relevant HLA were identified by cumulative public TCR beta family frequency.

For this clonotype: Its antigen remains unidentified.

TCRdb re-analysed the reads in MiXCR, keeping a single row per CDR3 protein. The sample yields approximately 200,000 distinct CDR3 sequences, 28% seen once. The V gene lost 0 bases and the J gene lost 1 base, with 7 bases spanning the gap. In germline, CDR1 is SGHRS, CDR2 YFSETQ. The CDR3 contains 14 residues. This receptor was obtained from a human donor in good health (CMV status not recorded). Some clones in this sample may be carry-over from other donors' samples. The sample comprised PBMCs. The gene calls are TRBV5-1 and TRBJ1-1; D uncertain. The CDR3 coding sequence is TGCGCCAGCAGCTTGGATCGGGAGAACACTGAAGCTTTCTTT. Protein: CASSLDRENTEAFF.